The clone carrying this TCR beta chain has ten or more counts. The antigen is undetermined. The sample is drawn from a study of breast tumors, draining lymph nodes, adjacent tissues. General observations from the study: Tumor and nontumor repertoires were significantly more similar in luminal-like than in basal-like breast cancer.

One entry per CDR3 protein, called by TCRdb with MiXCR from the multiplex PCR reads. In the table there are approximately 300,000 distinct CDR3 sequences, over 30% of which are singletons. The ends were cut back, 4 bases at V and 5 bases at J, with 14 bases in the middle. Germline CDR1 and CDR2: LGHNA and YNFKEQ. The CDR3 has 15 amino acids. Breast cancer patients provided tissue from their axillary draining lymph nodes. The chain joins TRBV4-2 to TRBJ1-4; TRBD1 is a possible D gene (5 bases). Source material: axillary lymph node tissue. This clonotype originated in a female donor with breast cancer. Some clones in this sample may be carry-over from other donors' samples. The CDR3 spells CASSLLGGRNEKLFF. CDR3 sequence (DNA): TGTGCCAGCAGCCTCCTTGGGGGTAGAAATGAAAAACTGTTTTTT.